The 10 T cell receptor beta chains presented below share a single source sample, sequenced in a study of shared clonotypes between healthy human individuals. Measured with immunoSEQ multiplex PCR; TCRdb has only the in-frame clones, and not every one. The data contain fewer than 800,000 clones, roughly nine tenths of them seen just once; the ten biggest clones take up 24%. It was CD45RO-negative cells, positively selected for CCR7, that made up naive CD8 cells, with terminally differentiated effector memory CD45RA+ cells excluded. Input material: naive CD8+ T cells sorted from blood. The source is a man aged 30-40 years in good health.

This chain connects TRBV28 to TRBJ2-3; D call uncertain. Germline CDR1 MDHEN, CDR2 SYDVKM. This CDR3 comprises 15 residues. V was trimmed by 2 bases and J by 2 bases, leaving 11 bases between them. The CDR3 sequence: CASSLSRDLTDTQYF. The CDR3 bases are TGTGCCAGCAGTTTAAGCCGAGACCTCACAGATACGCAGTATTTT. Filled out from reference TRBV28 and TRBJ2-3, the complete variable domain reads DVKVTQSSRYLVKRTGEKVFLECVQDMDHENMFWYRQDPGLGLRLIYFSYDVKMKEKGDIPEGYSVSREKKERFSLILESASTNQTSMYLCASSLSRDLTDTQYFGPGTRLTVL.

This sequence joins TRBV27 and TRBJ2-7; D is unclear. This CDR3 is 13 amino acids long. V was pared by 5 bases and J by 6 bases, with 14 bases between. Germline CDR1 and CDR2: MNHEY and SMNVEV (reference sequence). The CDR3 DNA reads as TGTGCCAGCAGTCTCAGTCGACGCGGCGAGCAGTACTTC. It codes for CASSLSRRGEQYF.

J is TRBJ2-7 and V is TRBV6-6, with TRBD1 identical over 9 bases. Per the germline V gene, CDR1 is MNHNY and CDR2 is SVGAGI (reference sequence). The J segment lost 6 bases and the V segment lost 8 bases, leaving 5 bases of the junction unmatched. The CDR3 totals 12 residues. The CDR3 is CASGDRESEQYF. CDR3 coding DNA: TGTGCCAGCGGGGACAGGGAAAGCGAGCAGTACTTC.

The chain joins TRBV5-1 to TRBJ1-4; no definite D call. This CDR3 region has 13 residues. The V end was cut by 5 bases, the J end by 8 bases, with 13 bases between. Per the germline V gene, CDR1 is SGHRS and CDR2 is YFSETQ. DNA of the CDR3: TGCGCCAGCAGGGGTTCAGCAGAAGAAAAACTGTTTTTT. Protein sequence: CASRGSAEEKLFF.

The chain carries TRBV15 and TRBJ2-1, with TRBD2 matching 12 bases. The CDR3 covers 15 residues. Germline-derived CDR1 and CDR2 are LNHNV and YYDKDF (reference sequence). The ends lost 5 bases at V and 8 bases at J; junction bases unmatched: 7. DNA for the CDR3: TGTGCCACCAGCTCCCGGACTAGCGGGAAGGATGAGCAGTTCTTC. It translates to CATSSRTSGKDEQFF.

This chain links TRBV27 with TRBJ2-3; D not resolved. V was pared by 3 bases and J by 2 bases, with 6 bases between. This CDR3 contains 13 residues. Germline loops: CDR1 MNHEY, CDR2 SMNVEV (reference sequence). The CDR3 region has the DNA TGTGCCAGCAGTTTGGTATTCACAGATACGCAGTATTTT. It translates to CASSLVFTDTQYF.

J is TRBJ1-1 and V is TRBV7-9; D is perhaps TRBD1 (5 bases). With 3 bases removed from V and 4 bases from J, the gap between germline ends came to 12 bases. The CDR3 extends over 14 amino acids. The germline CDR1 and CDR2 sequences are SEHNR and FQNEAQ (reference sequence). The CDR3 region has the DNA TGTGCCAGCAGCTTCCTCTCAGGGCCCACTGAAGCTTTCTTT. Translated: CASSFLSGPTEAFF.

This rearrangement joins TRBV7-6 to TRBJ2-1, with TRBD1 identical over 10 bases. The germline V gene encodes CDR1 SGHVS and CDR2 FNYEAQ. V was clipped by 5 bases and J by 8 bases; unmatched bases: 12. The CDR3 extends over 16 amino acids. The CDR3 DNA reads as TGTGCCAGCAGCCCTGACAGGGGGCCGCAGTTAGATGAGCAGTTCTTC. Its translation: CASSPDRGPQLDEQFF.

The chain employs TRBV5-6 and TRBJ2-1; the match to TRBD2 covers 8 bases. With V trimmed by 0 bases and J by 6 bases, 8 bases remained unmatched. The CDR3 extends over 16 amino acids. The germline V gene has CDR1 SGHDT and CDR2 YYEEEE. The CDR3 DNA reads TGTGCCAGCAGCTTGGAATGGACTAGCCTTTCCAATGAGCAGTTCTTC. It codes for CASSLEWTSLSNEQFF. Combining the CDR3 with reference TRBV5-6 and TRBJ2-1 gives the whole variable domain DAGVTQSPTHLIKTRGQQVTLRCSPKSGHDTVSWYQQALGQGPQFIFQYYEEEERQRGNFPDRFSGHQFPNYSSELNVNALLLGDSALYLCASSLEWTSLSNEQFFGPGTRLTVL.

The chain couples TRBV29-1 to TRBJ2-7; the match to TRBD2 covers 13 bases. The V gene's germline CDR1 is SQVTM and CDR2 ANQGSEA. Trimming removed 2 bases from V and 4 bases from J; junction bases left unmatched: 8. The CDR3 sequence is 16 residues long. CDR3 in DNA: TGCAGCGTTGAATGGGGCGGACTAGCGGGAGAATACGAGCAGTACTTC. It encodes CSVEWGGLAGEYEQYF.